This entry lists 18 T cell receptor beta chains sequenced from one sample in a study of T cell changes during pregnancy in multiple sclerosis. TCRdb keeps only in-frame clones here, not all; method: immunoSEQ multiplex PCR. The table shows approximately 60,000 clones, with 90% to 95% occurring only once. Sequenced here: CD8+ T cells from peripheral blood mononuclear cells, sampled in the third trimester of pregnancy. The receptors shown here come from a female donor with multiple sclerosis, enrolled in a pregnancy study.

CDR3 coding DNA: TGTGCCAGCAGTTTAAGGGGCTACAATCAGCCCCAGCATTTT. This encodes CASSLRGYNQPQHF. This chain links TRBV28 with TRBJ1-5; a weak D match, TRBD1 (5 bases). Germline values: CDR1 MDHEN, CDR2 SYDVKM. The CDR3 extends over 14 amino acids. V lost 2 bases and J 3 bases, leaving 8 bases between the germline ends.

DNA of the CDR3: TGCGCCAGCAGCCCCCCGGGGACAGGTGAGCAGTTCTTC. Amino acids: CASSPPGTGEQFF. The chain employs TRBV4-1 and TRBJ2-1; TRBD1 matches at 8 bases. V lost 4 bases, J lost 9 bases, and 5 bases stayed unmatched. CDR3 length: 13 residues. Germline CDR1 reads MGHRA; CDR2 reads YSYEKL.

V gene TRBV7-3 combines with J gene TRBJ2-1; 9 bases agree with TRBD2. The V gene end was trimmed by 3 bases and the J gene end by 6 bases; junction bases not matched to a gene: 6. Per the germline V gene, CDR1 is SGHTA and CDR2 is FQGTGA. This CDR3 contains 15 residues. The CDR3 bases are TGTGCCAGCAGCTTCGCGGGAGGGCCAGGCAATGAGCAGTTCTTC. Protein sequence: CASSFAGGPGNEQFF.

The rearrangement uses TRBV5-1 and TRBJ2-5; 8 bases map to TRBD1. The germline V gene encodes CDR1 SGHRS and CDR2 YFSETQ. J lost 4 bases, V lost 2 bases, and 1 base had no gene match. The CDR3 runs 13 residues. CDR3 nucleotides: TGCGCCAGCAGCTTTGGACAGGGAGAGACCCAGTACTTC. It codes for CASSFGQGETQYF.

V is TRBV4-1 and J is TRBJ2-1, with a possible D match to TRBD1 (6 bases). The V gene's germline CDR1 is MGHRA and CDR2 YSYEKL. There are 13 residues in the CDR3. The ends were cut back, 0 bases at V and 8 bases at J, with 8 bases in the middle. The CDR3 spells CASSQEQGHEQFF. The CDR3 DNA is TGCGCCAGCAGCCAAGAACAGGGCCATGAGCAGTTCTTC.

This chain joins TRBV7-2 and TRBJ2-3, with 7 nucleotides matching TRBD1. This CDR3 region has 13 residues. Germline loops: CDR1 SGHTA, CDR2 FQGNSA. The V segment lost 3 bases and the J segment 5 bases; nucleotides outside the gene matches: 2. In DNA, the CDR3 is TGTGCCAGCAGCTTCACAGGGGTAGATACGCAGTATTTT. Translated: CASSFTGVDTQYF. Based on the CDR3 plus reference TRBV7-2 and TRBJ2-3, the full variable domain is GAGVSQSPSNKVTEKGKDVELRCDPISGHTALYWYRQSLGQGLEFLIYFQGNSAPDKSGLPSDRFSAERTGGSVSTLTIQRTQQEDSAVYLCASSFTGVDTQYFGPGTRLTVL.

This rearrangement joins TRBV7-9 to TRBJ1-1; D call uncertain. Per the germline V gene, CDR1 is SEHNR and CDR2 is FQNEAQ (reference sequence). Trimming cost V 0 bases and J 7 bases, with 15 bases left between them. This CDR3 has 15 residues. The CDR3 region has the DNA TGTGCCAGCAGCTTAGCGCTGACACTTAGATTTGAAGCTTTCTTT. Translating it yields CASSLALTLRFEAFF. The whole variable domain, remainder taken from reference TRBV7-9 and TRBJ1-1, is DTGVSQNPRHKITKRGQNVTFRCDPISEHNRLYWYRQTLGQGPEFLTYFQNEAQLEKSRLLSDRFSAERPKGSFSTLEIQRTEQGDSAMYLCASSLALTLRFEAFFGQGTRLTVV.

The CDR3 sequence: CASSLGAASYGYTF. The CDR3 region has the DNA TGTGCCAGCAGCTTAGGGGCAGCATCCTATGGCTACACCTTC. This chain links TRBV11-2 with TRBJ1-2; unclear D gene. CDR1 and CDR2 (germline): SGHAT, FQNNGV. V lost 1 base and J lost 4, with 10 bases in between. There are 14 residues in the CDR3. The full variable domain, rest sourced from reference TRBV11-2 and TRBJ1-2, is EAGVAQSPRYKIIEKRQSVAFWCNPISGHATLYWYQQILGQGPKLLIQFQNNGVVDDSQLPKDRFSAERLKGVDSTLKIQPAKLEDSAVYLCASSLGAASYGYTFGSGTRLTVV.

V and J are TRBV13 and TRBJ2-7, with D maybe TRBD2 (5 bases). V was clipped by 2 bases and J by 5 bases, with 7 bases between them. CDR3 length equals 12 residues. The germline gives CDR1 PRHDT, CDR2 FYEKMQ (reference sequence). The CDR3 DNA follows: TGTGCCAGCAGCTTAAACGGGAACGAGCAGTACTTC. It is translated as CASSLNGNEQYF.

The sample holds one count of this clone. The chain has TRBV11-2 and TRBJ2-1; TRBD2 matches at 7 bases. Germline lookup yields CDR1 SGHAT and CDR2 FQNNGV. The CDR3 covers 14 residues. Trimming cost V 2 bases and J 6 bases; bases outside gene matches: 4. The CDR3 sequence: CASSLPGTINEQFF. The CDR3, as DNA: TGTGCCAGCAGCTTACCCGGGACTATCAATGAGCAGTTCTTC.

This clone was detected only a few times. This chain uses TRBV6-4 with TRBJ2-1; 9 bases agree with TRBD2. The CDR3 runs to 16 residues. Per the germline V gene, CDR1 is MRHNA and CDR2 is SNTAGT. The V gene end was trimmed by 0 bases and the J gene end by 0 bases; junction bases not matched to a gene: 0. The CDR3 protein is CASSDSTSGSYNEQFF. The CDR3, as DNA: TGTGCCAGCAGTGACTCGACTAGCGGCTCCTACAATGAGCAGTTCTTC.

The chain employs TRBV4-2 and TRBJ2-5; 14 positions agree with TRBD2. Germline loops: CDR1 LGHNA, CDR2 YNFKEQ. This CDR3 region has 18 residues. V was clipped by 1 base and J by 2 bases; unmatched bases: 6. As DNA, the CDR3 is TGTGCCAGCAGCCAAGGATTCGGACTAGCGGGAGGACAAGAGACCCAGTACTTC. Protein sequence: CASSQGFGLAGGQETQYF.

This chain joins TRBV5-1 and TRBJ2-1, with D possibly being TRBD2 (5 bases). The V end was cut by 4 bases, the J end by 5 bases, with 7 bases between. CDR3 length: 12 residues. The germline V gene encodes CDR1 SGHRS and CDR2 YFSETQ. This chain's CDR3 is CASSDGNNEQFF. DNA for the CDR3: TGCGCCAGCAGCGACGGGAACAATGAGCAGTTCTTC.

The chain joins TRBV27 to TRBJ1-1; weak D call: TRBD1 (5 bases). Trimming removed 6 bases at V and 2 bases at J, with 7 bases between. CDR1 MNHEY and CDR2 SMNVEV come from the germline V gene (reference sequence). The length of the CDR3 is 12 residues. The CDR3 region is CASRGTNTEAFF. The CDR3 DNA sequence: TGTGCCAGCAGGGGGACTAACACTGAAGCTTTCTTT.

The V call is TRBV27, the J call TRBJ2-2; D call uncertain. Germline V gene sequence: CDR1 MNHEY, CDR2 SMNVEV (reference sequence). V gave up 4 bases and J gave up 7 bases, with 13 bases separating them. The CDR3 covers 14 residues. DNA of the CDR3: TGTGCCAGCAGTTCTGGCCTAGAATTCGGGGAGCTGTTTTTT. It codes for CASSSGLEFGELFF.

This clone was detected once. The chain links TRBV6-1 to TRBJ1-5; 8 bases align to TRBD1. The CDR3 covers 15 residues. From germline, CDR1 is MNHNS and CDR2 SASEGT. V gave up 1 base and J gave up 3 bases; unmatched junction bases: 2. CDR3 sequence: CASSEDRGNNQPQHF. The CDR3 nucleotides are TGTGCCAGCAGTGAAGACAGGGGGAACAATCAGCCCCAGCATTTT.

This chain joins TRBV27 and TRBJ1-1; the D is unclear. CDR3 length equals 13 residues. Trimming shortened V by 2 bases and J by 5 bases, and 9 bases separated the two germline ends. CDR1 and CDR2 from the germline V gene are MNHEY and SMNVEV (reference sequence). CDR3 residues: CASSLSWRTEAFF. CDR3 DNA sequence: TGTGCCAGCAGTTTAAGCTGGAGGACTGAAGCTTTCTTT.

The rearrangement uses TRBV10-2 and TRBJ1-2; unclear D gene. V lost 3 bases, J lost 8 bases, and 13 bases lay in between. Germline lookup yields CDR1 WSHSY and CDR2 SAAADI. CDR3 length: 13 amino acids. DNA of the CDR3: TGCGCCAGCAGTGAAACTGTCGGAGGAGGCTACACCTTC. It encodes CASSETVGGGYTF.